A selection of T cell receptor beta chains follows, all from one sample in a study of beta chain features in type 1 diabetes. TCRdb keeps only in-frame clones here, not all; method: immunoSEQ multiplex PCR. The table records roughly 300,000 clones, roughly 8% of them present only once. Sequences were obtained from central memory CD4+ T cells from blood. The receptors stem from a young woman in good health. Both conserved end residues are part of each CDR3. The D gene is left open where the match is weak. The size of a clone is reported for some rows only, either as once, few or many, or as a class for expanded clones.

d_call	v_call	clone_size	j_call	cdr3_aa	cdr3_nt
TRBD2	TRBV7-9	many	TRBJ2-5	CASSLAGSQETQYF	TGTGCCAGCAGTTTAGCGGGGTCACAAGAGACCCAGTACTTC
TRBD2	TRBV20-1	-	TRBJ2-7	CSASGLAEEYF	TGCAGTGCTAGCGGACTAGCGGAGGAGTACTTC
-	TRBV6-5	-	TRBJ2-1	CASSHSGSRSEQFF	TGTGCCAGCAGTCACAGTGGGAGTCGCAGTGAGCAGTTCTTC
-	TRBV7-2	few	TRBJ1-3	CASSLQGRTGNTIYF	TGTGCCAGCAGCTTACAGGGGAGGACTGGAAACACCATATATTTT
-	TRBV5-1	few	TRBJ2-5	CASSEQETQYF	TGCGCCAGCAGCGAACAAGAGACCCAGTACTTC
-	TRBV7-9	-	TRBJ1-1	CASSRTAVGTEAFF	TGTGCCAGCAGCAGGACCGCTGTGGGCACTGAAGCTTTCTTT
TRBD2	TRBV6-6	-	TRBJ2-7	CATRLAGDGEQYF	TGTGCCACAAGACTAGCGGGAGACGGCGAGCAGTACTTC
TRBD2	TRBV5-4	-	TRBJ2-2	CASSFKREGGNTGELFF	TGTGCCAGCAGCTTTAAGCGGGAGGGCGGGAACACCGGGGAGCTGTTTTTT
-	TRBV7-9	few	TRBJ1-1	CASSLSQNTEAFF	TGTGCCAGCAGCTTATCACAGAACACTGAAGCTTTCTTT
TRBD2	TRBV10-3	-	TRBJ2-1	CAIGGLAGANEQFF	TGTGCCATCGGGGGACTAGCGGGAGCCAATGAGCAGTTCTTC
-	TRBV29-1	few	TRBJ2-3	CSVAGVWEDTQYF	TGCAGCGTTGCGGGAGTATGGGAAGATACGCAGTATTTT
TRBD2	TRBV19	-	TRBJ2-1	CASSPQSTSGPYNEQFF	TGTGCCAGTAGTCCGCAAAGTACTAGCGGACCCTACAATGAGCAGTTCTTC
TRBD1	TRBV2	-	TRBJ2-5	CASSGTGVGETQYF	TGTGCCAGCAGTGGGACAGGGGTAGGGGAGACCCAGTACTTC
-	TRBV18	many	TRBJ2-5	CASSPVQTPQETQYF	TGTGCCAGCTCACCGGTACAGACACCACAAGAGACCCAGTACTTC
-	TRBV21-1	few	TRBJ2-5	CASSKEDGDRVSETQYF	TGTGCCAGCAGCAAAGAGGATGGGGACAGGGTAAGCGAGACCCAGTACTTC
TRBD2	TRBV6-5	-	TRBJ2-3	CASRGGSGRTDTQYF	TGTGCCAGCAGGGGGGGGTCGGGCCGCACAGATACGCAGTATTTT
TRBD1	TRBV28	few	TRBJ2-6	CASSLTGGSGANVLTF	TGTGCCAGCAGTCTTACAGGGGGCTCTGGGGCCAACGTCCTGACTTTC
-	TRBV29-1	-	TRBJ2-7	CSVRDLTQPYEQYF	TGCAGCGTAAGGGACTTAACACAACCCTACGAGCAGTACTTC
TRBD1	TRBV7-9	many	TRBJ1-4	CASSRQGASEKLFF	TGTGCCAGCAGCCGACAGGGGGCATCAGAAAAACTGTTTTTT
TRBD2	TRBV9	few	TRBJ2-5	CASSVGLAGGGQETQYF	TGTGCCAGCAGCGTAGGTCTAGCGGGAGGTGGGCAAGAGACCCAGTACTTC
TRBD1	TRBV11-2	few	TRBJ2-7	CASSFTGQGAYEQYF	TGTGCCAGCAGCTTCACAGGACAGGGTGCCTACGAGCAGTACTTC
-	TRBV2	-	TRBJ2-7	CASSEGTGFEQYF	TGTGCCAGCAGTGAAGGTACAGGTTTCGAGCAGTACTTC
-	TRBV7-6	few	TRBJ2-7	CASSLAVSYEQYF	TGTGCCAGCAGCTTAGCCGTCTCCTACGAGCAGTACTTC
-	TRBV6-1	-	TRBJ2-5	CASSVWGVWETQYF	TGTGCCAGCAGTGTGTGGGGGGTTTGGGAGACCCAGTACTTC
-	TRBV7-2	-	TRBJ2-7	CASSLGIGAYEQYF	TGTGCCAGCAGCTTAGGGATAGGAGCCTACGAGCAGTACTTC
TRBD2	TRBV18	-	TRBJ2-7	CASSPRGGGEQYF	TGTGCCAGCTCACCGCGGGGGGGAGGCGAGCAGTACTTC
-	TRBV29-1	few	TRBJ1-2	CSVEAPSGGGYTF	TGCAGCGTTGAAGCCCCCTCTGGTGGTGGCTACACCTTC